Given below is one T cell receptor beta chain in context. Its matching antigen is unknown. This table comes from immunoSEQ multiplex PCR, and its TCRdb copy is limited to in-frame clones, with some not included. Of more than 2,500 clones listed, 79% were seen once; the top ten hold 88%. This entry comes from a study of STAT5B mutations in CD4+ large granular lymphocyte leukemia. Study-level results: Without putative leukemic clones, patient CD4-sorted repertoires remained more clonal than healthy CD4+ repertoires. The clonality comparison with controls used just five to seven CD4-sorted patient samples. Roughly 27% of private leukemic clonotypes occurred rarely in other patients' non-leukemic repertoires. Compared with healthy controls (2/35), patient top clones favored TRBV06 (8/27).

The V gene end was trimmed by 1 base and the J gene end by 4 bases; junction bases not matched to a gene: 0. The V gene's germline CDR1 is LNHDA and CDR2 SQIVND (reference sequence). The CDR3 has 14 residues. Input material: PBMCs. The clonotype was recovered from a woman in her 70s with CD4+ T-cell large granular lymphocyte leukemia. The chain uses TRBV19 and TRBJ2-3; the match to TRBD1 covers 9 bases. The CDR3: CASSIGQGADTQYF. The CDR3 nucleotides read TGTGCCAGTAGTATAGGACAGGGGGCAGATACGCAGTATTTT.